What follows are 10 T cell receptor beta chains derived from one specimen sequenced in a study of T cells in Graves' hyperthyroidism and ophthalmopathy. Amplification of TCR beta CDR3 regions used RNA as the template. The primer set for the first-round RT-PCR of the TCR CDR3 was HTBI. TCRdb reprocessed the multiplex PCR reads with MiXCR, giving one entry per CDR3 protein. This table holds over 300,000 distinct CDR3 sequences, roughly 13% found once. The sample consisted of blood. These receptors all come from a woman in her sixties with Graves' hyperthyroidism.

This clonotype showed up just a few times. In DNA form, the CDR3 reads TGTGCCAGCAGCCCCCCGGGACAGGGGGACACTGAAGCTTTCTTT. Its protein is CASSPPGQGDTEAFF. V gene TRBV7-6 combines with J gene TRBJ1-1; 11 positions agree with TRBD1. CDR1 and CDR2 (germline): SGHVS, FNYEAQ. This CDR3 has 15 residues. The V and J ends lost 5 bases and 3 bases, in that order; junction bases with no gene match: 5.

The rearrangement uses TRBV15 and TRBJ1-5; D possibly corresponds to TRBD1 (6 bases). The V end lost 1 base, the J end lost 0 bases, and 13 bases lay between the germline ends. CDR1 and CDR2 from the germline V gene are LNHNV and YYDKDF (reference sequence). The CDR3 spans 17 residues. The CDR3 DNA sequence: TGTGCCACCAGCAGAGCCGGGGGGCACGGTAGCAATCAGCCCCAGCATTTT. Translated: CATSRAGGHGSNQPQHF.

This clonotype was seen at least ten times. The chain recombines TRBV3-1 with TRBJ2-2, with D unclear. CDR3 length: 12 amino acids. Per germline, CDR1 LGHDT and CDR2 YNNKEL (reference sequence). Trimming stripped 3 bases from V and 7 bases from J, with 6 bases between. CDR3 coding DNA: TGTGCCAGCAGCCATGGTAACGGGGAGCTGTTTTTT. Translating it yields CASSHGNGELFF.

To note about this clonotype: The germline gene is not matched at one end of the junction; a read error may be the cause. The chain combines TRBV5-1 with TRBJ1-2; 8 nucleotides match TRBD1. In germline, CDR1 is SGHRS, CDR2 YFSETQ. CDR3 length equals 15 residues. CDR3: CASSLADRANYGYTF. CDR3 DNA sequence: TGTGCCAGCAGCTTGGCGGACAGGGCGAACTATGGCTACACCTTC.

The V gene is TRBV29-1, the J gene TRBJ2-7; TRBD1 matches 10 bases. V was clipped by 5 bases and J by 3 bases; unmatched bases: 7. CDR1 is SQVTM, CDR2 ANQGSEA, per germline. This CDR3 has 14 amino acids. In DNA, the CDR3 is TGCAGCGTTAGGGACGGGACAGGGGACTACGAGCAGTACTTC. It codes for CSVRDGTGDYEQYF.

This clonotype has ten or more counts. The chain employs TRBV5-1 and TRBJ2-3; D may match TRBD1 or TRBD2 (5 bases each). The CDR3 covers 17 residues. V lost 6 bases and J lost 4, with 24 bases in between. Looked up from germline, CDR1 is SGHRS and CDR2 is YFSETQ. CDR3 DNA sequence: TGCGCCAGCAAAAGACGGGCCGGGACGGCACTCGCAGATACGCAGTATTTT. Encoded protein: CASKRRAGTALADTQYF.

In its sample, this clonotype was seen many times. The chain joins TRBV29-1 to TRBJ2-3; D gene ambiguous. V lost 3 bases and J lost 0, with 4 bases in between. Germline CDR1 and CDR2: SQVTM and ANQGSEA. CDR3 length equals 12 residues. The CDR3 DNA follows: TGCAGCGTTGAGCTTAGCACAGATACGCAGTATTTT. Translation gives CSVELSTDTQYF.

The sample holds many counts of this clonotype. The rearrangement uses TRBV4-2 and TRBJ1-1; no reliable D call. Between the trimmed V and J ends, which lost 2 bases and 1 base, there was a span of 5 bases. The CDR3 extends over 13 amino acids. CDR1 is LGHNA, CDR2 YNFKEQ, per germline. Here the CDR3 reads CASSQTKNTEAFF. DNA for the CDR3: TGTGCCAGCAGCCAAACCAAGAACACTGAAGCTTTCTTT.

Ten or more counts support this clonotype. The chain recombines TRBV3-1 with TRBJ2-7; D is tentatively TRBD1 or TRBD2 (5 bases each). This CDR3 has 15 residues. Trimming pared 4 bases from V and 3 bases from J, leaving 16 bases between. The V gene's germline CDR1 is LGHDT and CDR2 YNNKEL (reference sequence). The CDR3 DNA reads as TGTGCCAGCAGCCCGACCACGGGACGACTCTACGAGCAGTACTTC. It translates to CASSPTTGRLYEQYF.

This clonotype was found many times. The V gene is TRBV28, the J gene TRBJ1-2; D gene uncertain. V was cut by 2 bases and J by 4 bases, with 5 bases left in between. The CDR3 consists of 12 residues. CDR1 is MDHEN and CDR2 is SYDVKM in the germline V gene. The CDR3 region is CASSLAGYGYTF. In DNA form, the CDR3 reads TGTGCCAGCAGTTTAGCAGGCTATGGCTACACCTTC.